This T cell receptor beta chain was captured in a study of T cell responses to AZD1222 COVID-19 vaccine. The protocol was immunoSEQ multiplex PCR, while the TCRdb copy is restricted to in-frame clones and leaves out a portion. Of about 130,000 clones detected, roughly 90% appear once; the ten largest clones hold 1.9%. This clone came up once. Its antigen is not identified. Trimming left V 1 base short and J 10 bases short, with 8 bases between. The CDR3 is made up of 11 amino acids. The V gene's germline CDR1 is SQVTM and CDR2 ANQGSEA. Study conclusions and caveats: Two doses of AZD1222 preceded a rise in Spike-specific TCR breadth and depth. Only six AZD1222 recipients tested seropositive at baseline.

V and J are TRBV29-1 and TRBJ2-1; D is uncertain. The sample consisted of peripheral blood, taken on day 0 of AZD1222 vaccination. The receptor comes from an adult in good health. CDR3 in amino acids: CSVEAVREQFF. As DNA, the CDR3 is TGCAGCGTTGAAGCGGTGAGGGAGCAGTTCTTC.